One T cell receptor beta chain is described in this entry. The data belong to a study of blood T cells in healthy people across ages. A second PCR, run for roughly 7 to 12 cycles, used a sample-barcoded 5' primer plus a J-beta primer mix. A single record per CDR3 protein comes from TCRdb applying MiXCR to the 5' RACE reads. The sample lists 1.5 million to 1.9 million distinct CDR3 sequences; under 55% were seen once. The sample was blood. The sequence was collected from a woman younger than 35 in good health.

CDR3 in amino acids: CASSQDTGLARNEQFF. DNA for the CDR3: TGCGCCAGCAGCCAAGATACCGGGCTAGCGAGGAATGAGCAGTTCTTC. V is TRBV4-3 and J is TRBJ2-1; a possible D gene is TRBD2 (6 bases). With 0 bases removed from V and 7 bases from J, the gap between germline ends came to 16 bases. Germline CDR1 reads LGHNA; CDR2 reads YSLEER. The CDR3 is 16 amino acids.